The clone carrying this T cell receptor beta chain was observed at least ten times. This entry belongs to a study of T-cell reconstitution after alpha-beta-depleted transplantation in children. The CDR3 sequence is 16 residues long. Germline V gene sequence: CDR1 SGHRS, CDR2 YFSETQ. Between the trimmed V and J ends, which lost 0 bases and 10 bases, there was a span of 22 bases. Preparation of the TCRbeta library involved a method that used unique molecular identifiers. Via MiXCR, TCRdb re-called the PCR reads, giving one row per CDR3 protein. The profile covers roughly 180,000 distinct CDR3 sequences, with more than 12% appearing a single time and approximately 13% taken by the ten largest.

The material was PBMCs from the stem cell graft donor, obtained from the stem cell graft. This chain joins TRBV5-1 and TRBJ1-1; TRBD1 might be the D (5 bases). This clonotype originated in a human donor who donated a stem cell graft to a child with acute lymphoblastic leukemia. The CDR3: CASSLGHRDLPGRAFF. The CDR3 coding sequence is TGCGCCAGCAGCTTGGGGCATCGGGACCTCCCAGGGAGAGCTTTCTTT.